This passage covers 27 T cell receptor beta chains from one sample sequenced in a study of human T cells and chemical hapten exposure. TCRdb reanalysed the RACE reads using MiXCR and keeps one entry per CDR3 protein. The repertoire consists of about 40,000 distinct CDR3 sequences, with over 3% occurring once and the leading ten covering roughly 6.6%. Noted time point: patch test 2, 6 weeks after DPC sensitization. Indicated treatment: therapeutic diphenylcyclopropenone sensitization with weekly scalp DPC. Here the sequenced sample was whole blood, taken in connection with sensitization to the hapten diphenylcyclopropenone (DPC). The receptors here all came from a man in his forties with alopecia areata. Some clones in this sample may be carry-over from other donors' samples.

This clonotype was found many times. CDR3: CSAAGWEGPSTDTQYF. The CDR3, as DNA: TGCAGTGCCGCCGGTTGGGAGGGCCCCAGCACAGATACGCAGTATTTT. J is TRBJ2-3 and V is TRBV20-1, with 7 positions matching TRBD2. Germline V CDR1 and CDR2: DFQATT, SNEGSKA (reference sequence). With V trimmed by 6 bases and J by 0 bases, 12 bases remained unmatched. The CDR3 is made up of 16 amino acids.

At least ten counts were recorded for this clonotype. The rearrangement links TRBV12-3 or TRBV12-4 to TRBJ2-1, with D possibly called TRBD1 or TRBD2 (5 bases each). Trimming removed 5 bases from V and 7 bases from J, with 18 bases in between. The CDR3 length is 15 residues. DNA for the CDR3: TGTGCCAGCAGTCCTAACAGGAATGAGGGGAATGAGCAGTTCTTC. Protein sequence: CASSPNRNEGNEQFF.

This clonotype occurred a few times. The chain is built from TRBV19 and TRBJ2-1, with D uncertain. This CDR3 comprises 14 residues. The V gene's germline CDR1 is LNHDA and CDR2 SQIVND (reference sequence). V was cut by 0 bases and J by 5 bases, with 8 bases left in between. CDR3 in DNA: TGTGCCAGTAGTATAGATACCTCAAACAATGAGCAGTTCTTC. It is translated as CASSIDTSNNEQFF.

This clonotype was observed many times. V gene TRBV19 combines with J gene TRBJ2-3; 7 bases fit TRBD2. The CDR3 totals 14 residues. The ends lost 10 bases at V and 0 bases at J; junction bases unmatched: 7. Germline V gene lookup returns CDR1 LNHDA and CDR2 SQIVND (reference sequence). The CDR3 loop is CATALATSTDTQYF. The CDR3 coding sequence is TGTGCCACCGCACTAGCGACTAGCACAGATACGCAGTATTTT.

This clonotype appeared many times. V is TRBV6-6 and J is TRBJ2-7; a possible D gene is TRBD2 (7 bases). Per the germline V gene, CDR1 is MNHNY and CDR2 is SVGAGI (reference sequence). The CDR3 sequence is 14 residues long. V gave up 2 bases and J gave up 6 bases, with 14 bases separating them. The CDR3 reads CASSYEGGSGEQYF. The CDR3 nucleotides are TGTGCCAGCAGTTACGAGGGGGGGTCAGGCGAGCAGTACTTC.

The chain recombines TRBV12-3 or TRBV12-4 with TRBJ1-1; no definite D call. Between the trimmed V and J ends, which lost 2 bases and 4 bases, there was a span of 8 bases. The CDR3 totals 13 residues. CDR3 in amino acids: CASSLSGLTEAFF. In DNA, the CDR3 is TGTGCCAGCAGTTTATCGGGTCTCACTGAAGCTTTCTTT.

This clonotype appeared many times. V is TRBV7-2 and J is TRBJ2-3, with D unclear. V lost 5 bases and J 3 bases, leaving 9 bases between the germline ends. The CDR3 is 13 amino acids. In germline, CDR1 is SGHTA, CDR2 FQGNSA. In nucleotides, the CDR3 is TGTGCCAGCAGCGCGAGACAAACAGATACGCAGTATTTT. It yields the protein CASSARQTDTQYF.

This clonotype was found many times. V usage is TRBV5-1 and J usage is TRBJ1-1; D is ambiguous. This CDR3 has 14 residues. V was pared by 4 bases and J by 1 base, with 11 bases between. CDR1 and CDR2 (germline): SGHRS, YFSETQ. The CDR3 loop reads CASSLDAANTEAFF. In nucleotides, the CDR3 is TGCGCCAGCAGCCTAGACGCAGCGAACACTGAAGCTTTCTTT.

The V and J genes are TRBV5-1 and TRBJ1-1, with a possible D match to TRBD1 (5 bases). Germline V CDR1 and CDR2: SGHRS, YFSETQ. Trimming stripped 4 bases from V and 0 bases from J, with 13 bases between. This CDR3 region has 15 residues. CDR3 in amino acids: CASSPAGGMNTEAFF. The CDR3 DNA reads TGCGCCAGCAGCCCGGCGGGGGGGATGAACACTGAAGCTTTCTTT.

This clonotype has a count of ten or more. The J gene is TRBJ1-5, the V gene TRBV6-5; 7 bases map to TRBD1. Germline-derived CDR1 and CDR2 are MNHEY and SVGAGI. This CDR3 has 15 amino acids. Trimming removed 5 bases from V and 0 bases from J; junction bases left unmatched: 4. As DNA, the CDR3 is TGTGCCAGCAGTGGAAGACAGGGTAGCAATCAGCCCCAGCATTTT. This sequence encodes CASSGRQGSNQPQHF.

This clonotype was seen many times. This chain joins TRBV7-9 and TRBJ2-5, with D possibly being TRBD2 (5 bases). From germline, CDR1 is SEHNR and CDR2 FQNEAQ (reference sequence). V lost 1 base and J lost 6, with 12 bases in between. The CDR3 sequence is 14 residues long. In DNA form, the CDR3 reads TGTGCCAGCAGCTTAGGTGGGAGTCTGCAGACCCAGTACTTC. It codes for CASSLGGSLQTQYF.

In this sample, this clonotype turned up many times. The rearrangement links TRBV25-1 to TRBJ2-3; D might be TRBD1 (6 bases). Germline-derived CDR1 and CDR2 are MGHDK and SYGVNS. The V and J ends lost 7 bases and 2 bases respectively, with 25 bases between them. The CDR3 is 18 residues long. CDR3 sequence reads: CASTDLEGQGPHTDTQYF. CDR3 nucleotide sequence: TGTGCCAGCACGGATCTCGAGGGCCAGGGGCCACACACAGATACGCAGTATTTT.

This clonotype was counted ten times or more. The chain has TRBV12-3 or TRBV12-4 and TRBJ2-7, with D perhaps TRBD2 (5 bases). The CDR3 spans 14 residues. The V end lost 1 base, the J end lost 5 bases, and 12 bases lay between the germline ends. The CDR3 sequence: CASSLGGEGNEQYF. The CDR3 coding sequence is TGTGCCAGCAGTTTAGGTGGCGAGGGAAACGAGCAGTACTTC.

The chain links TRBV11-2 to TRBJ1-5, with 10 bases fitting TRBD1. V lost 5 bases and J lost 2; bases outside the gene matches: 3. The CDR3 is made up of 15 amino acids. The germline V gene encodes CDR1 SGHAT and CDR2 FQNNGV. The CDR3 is CASSTTGGGNQPQHF. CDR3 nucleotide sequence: TGTGCCAGCAGCACGACAGGGGGCGGCAATCAGCCCCAGCATTTT.

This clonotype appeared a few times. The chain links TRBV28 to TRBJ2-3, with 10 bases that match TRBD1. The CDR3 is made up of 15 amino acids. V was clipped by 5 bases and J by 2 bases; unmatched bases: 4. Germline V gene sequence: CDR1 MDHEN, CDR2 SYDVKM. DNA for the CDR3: TGTGCCAGCAGTCAGGGACAGGGGATCACAGATACGCAGTATTTT. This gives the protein CASSQGQGITDTQYF.

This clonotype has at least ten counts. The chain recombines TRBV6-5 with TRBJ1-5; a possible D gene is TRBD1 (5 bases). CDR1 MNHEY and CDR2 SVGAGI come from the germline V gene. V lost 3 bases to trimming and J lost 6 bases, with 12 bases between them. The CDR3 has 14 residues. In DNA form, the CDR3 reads TGTGCCAGCAGTTATCAGGGTGGCGTTCAGCCCCAGCATTTT. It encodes CASSYQGGVQPQHF.

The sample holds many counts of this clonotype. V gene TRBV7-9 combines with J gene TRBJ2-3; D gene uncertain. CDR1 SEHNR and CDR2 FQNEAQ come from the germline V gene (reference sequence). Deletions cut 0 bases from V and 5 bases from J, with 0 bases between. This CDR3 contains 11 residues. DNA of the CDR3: TGTGCCAGCAGCTTAGCAGATACGCAGTATTTT. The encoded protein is CASSLADTQYF.

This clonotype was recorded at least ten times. The CDR3 spells CASNHGLAGTDTQYF. The CDR3 DNA is TGTGCCAGCAACCATGGACTAGCGGGAACAGATACGCAGTATTTT. The chain couples TRBV28 to TRBJ2-3; 12 nucleotides match TRBD2. With V trimmed by 7 bases and J by 3 bases, 5 bases remained unmatched. From germline, CDR1 is MDHEN and CDR2 SYDVKM. This CDR3 comprises 15 residues.

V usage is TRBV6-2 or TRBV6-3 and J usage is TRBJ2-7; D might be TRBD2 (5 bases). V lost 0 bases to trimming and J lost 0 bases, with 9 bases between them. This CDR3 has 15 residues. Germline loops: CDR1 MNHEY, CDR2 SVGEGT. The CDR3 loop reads CASSYSEGSSYEQYF. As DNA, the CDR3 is TGTGCCAGCAGTTACTCCGAGGGCTCCTCCTACGAGCAGTACTTC.

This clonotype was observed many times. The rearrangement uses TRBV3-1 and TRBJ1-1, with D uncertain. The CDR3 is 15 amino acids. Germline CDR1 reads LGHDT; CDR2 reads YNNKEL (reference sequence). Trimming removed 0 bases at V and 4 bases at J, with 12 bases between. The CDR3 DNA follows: TGTGCCAGCAGCCAAGATTTAGGCCTTTCCACTGAAGCTTTCTTT. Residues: CASSQDLGLSTEAFF.

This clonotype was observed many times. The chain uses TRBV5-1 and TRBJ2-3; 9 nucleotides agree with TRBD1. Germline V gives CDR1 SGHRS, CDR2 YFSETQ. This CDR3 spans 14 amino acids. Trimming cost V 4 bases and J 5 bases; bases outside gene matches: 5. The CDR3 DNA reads TGCGCCAGCAGCCCGGGACAGGGAATAGATACGCAGTATTTT. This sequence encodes CASSPGQGIDTQYF.

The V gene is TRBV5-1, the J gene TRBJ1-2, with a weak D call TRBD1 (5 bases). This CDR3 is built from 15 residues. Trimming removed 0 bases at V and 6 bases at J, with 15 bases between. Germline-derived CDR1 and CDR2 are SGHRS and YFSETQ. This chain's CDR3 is CASSLGRGQTDGYTF. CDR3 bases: TGCGCCAGCAGCTTGGGACGGGGCCAGACCGATGGCTACACCTTC.

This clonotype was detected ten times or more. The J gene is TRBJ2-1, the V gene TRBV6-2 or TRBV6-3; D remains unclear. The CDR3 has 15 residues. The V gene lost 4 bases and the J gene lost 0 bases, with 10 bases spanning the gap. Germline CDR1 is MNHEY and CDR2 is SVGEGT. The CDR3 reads CASSLLASSYNEQFF. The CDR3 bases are TGTGCCAGCAGTTTACTCGCGAGCTCCTACAATGAGCAGTTCTTC.

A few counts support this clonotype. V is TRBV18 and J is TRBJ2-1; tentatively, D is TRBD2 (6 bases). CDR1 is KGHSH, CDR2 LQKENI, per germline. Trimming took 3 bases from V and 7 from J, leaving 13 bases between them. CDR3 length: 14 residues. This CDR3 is CASSPAGGSNEQFF. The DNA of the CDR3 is TGTGCCAGCTCACCCGCCGGGGGATCTAATGAGCAGTTCTTC.

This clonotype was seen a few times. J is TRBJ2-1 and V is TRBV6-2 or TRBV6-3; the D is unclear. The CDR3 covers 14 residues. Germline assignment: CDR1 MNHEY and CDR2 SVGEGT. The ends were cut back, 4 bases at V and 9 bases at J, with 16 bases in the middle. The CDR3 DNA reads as TGTGCCAGCAGTTCAGTTCAGAAAGGCAGTGAGCAGTTCTTC. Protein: CASSSVQKGSEQFF.

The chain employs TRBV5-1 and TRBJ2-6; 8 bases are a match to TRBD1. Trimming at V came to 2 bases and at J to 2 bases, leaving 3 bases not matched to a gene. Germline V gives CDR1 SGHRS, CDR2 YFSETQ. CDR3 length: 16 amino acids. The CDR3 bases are TGCGCCAGCAGCTTCTTACAGGGGGCTGGGGCCAACGTCCTGACTTTC. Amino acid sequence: CASSFLQGAGANVLTF. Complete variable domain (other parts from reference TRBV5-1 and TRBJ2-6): KAGVTQTPRYLIKTRGQQVTLSCSPISGHRSVSWYQQTPGQGLQFLFEYFSETQRNKGNFPGRFSGRQFSNSRSEMNVSTLELGDSALYLCASSFLQGAGANVLTFGAGSRLTVL.

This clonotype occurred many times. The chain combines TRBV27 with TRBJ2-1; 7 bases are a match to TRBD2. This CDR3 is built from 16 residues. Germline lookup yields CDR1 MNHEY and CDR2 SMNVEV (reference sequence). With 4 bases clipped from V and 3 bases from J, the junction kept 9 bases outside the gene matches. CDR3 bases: TGTGCCAGCAGTTCGCTGACGGAGCGGGACTACAATGAGCAGTTCTTC. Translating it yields CASSSLTERDYNEQFF.